The entry below gives a single TCR beta chain sequence along with its context. This entry belongs to a study of T-cell reconstitution after alpha-beta-depleted transplantation in children. TCRbeta library preparation incorporated unique molecular identifiers. TCRdb independently ran MiXCR on the PCR reads; one entry per CDR3 protein. This sample has 90,000 to 120,000 distinct CDR3 sequences; 5% to 7% occur once, and the top ten carry approximately 23%. CDR1 and CDR2 from the germline V gene are MNHEY and SVGAGI. There are 13 residues in the CDR3. V gave up 11 bases and J gave up 6 bases; unmatched junction bases: 9.

The sequenced sample was PBMCs, mostly from graft donor cells, obtained 360 days after TCRalphabeta/CD19-depleted stem cell transplant. The chain couples TRBV6-5 to TRBJ2-7; 11 nucleotides match TRBD1. The clonotype comes from a male patient aged 2 to 9 who had a stem cell transplant for acute lymphoblastic leukemia, so the T cells may come from the graft donor. CDR3 DNA: TGTGCCGTGTGGGGACAGGGGGTAAGCGAGCAGTACTTC. Encoded protein: CAVWGQGVSEQYF.